The 22 T cell receptor beta chains below come from one sample, sequenced in a study of T cells in Graves' hyperthyroidism and ophthalmopathy. RNA transcripts provided the source from which TCR beta CDR3 regions were amplified. The TCR CDR3 was amplified in a first-round RT-PCR using the HTBI primer set. TCRdb re-called the multiplex PCR reads with MiXCR, one entry per CDR3 protein. Here the sample spans under 350,000 distinct CDR3 sequences, 15% to 20% being singletons. The sequenced sample was blood. All receptors derive from a woman aged 45-59 years with Graves' hyperthyroidism.

The chain couples TRBV20-1 to TRBJ2-1, with TRBD2 identical over 9 bases. V lost 0 bases to trimming and J lost 4 bases; unmatched junction nucleotides: 7. Germline CDR1 is DFQATT and CDR2 is SNEGSKA (reference sequence). This CDR3 is 16 amino acids long. CDR3 nucleotides: TGCAGTGCTAGAGATCGGGTAGCGGGGGATTACAATGAGCAGTTCTTC. Encoded protein: CSARDRVAGDYNEQFF.

This clonotype was counted between two and nine times. The chain couples TRBV7-3 to TRBJ2-1; D assignment may be TRBD1 or TRBD2 (7 bases each). V gave up 0 bases and J gave up 12 bases, with 21 bases separating them. This CDR3 contains 16 residues. Germline V gene lookup returns CDR1 SGHTA and CDR2 FQGTGA. In nucleotides, the CDR3 is TGTGCCAGCAGCTTAACGGGGGGGGGAGGGGGCATAGGGCAGTTCTTC. It is translated as CASSLTGGGGGIGQFF.

This clonotype was counted at least ten times. This chain links TRBV3-1 with TRBJ2-1; no definite D call. CDR3 length equals 12 residues. V was pared by 1 base and J by 7 bases, with 5 bases between. CDR1 LGHDT and CDR2 YNNKEL come from the germline V gene (reference sequence). DNA of the CDR3: TGTGCCAGCAGCCAAGGCTCGAATGAGCAGTTCTTC. Its translation is CASSQGSNEQFF.

This chain connects TRBV30 to TRBJ2-7; 7 bases align to TRBD1. The CDR3 sequence is 14 residues long. The germline V gene encodes CDR1 GTSNPN and CDR2 SVGIG (reference sequence). The CDR3 loop reads CAWSAPTGPYGQYV. CDR3 nucleotide sequence: TGTGCCTGGAGTGCCCCGACAGGGCCATACGGGCAGTACGTC.

About this clonotype itself: A much larger clonotype is one base distant, so this may be a read error. The genes are TRBV12-3 or TRBV12-4 and TRBJ2-7, with D unclear. There are 14 residues in the CDR3. CDR3 in amino acids: CASSRIPSSYKQYF. In DNA form, the CDR3 reads TGTGCCAGCAGTCGGATACCCAGCTCCTACAAGCAGTACTTC.

V gene TRBV5-1 combines with J gene TRBJ2-1; 8 bases match TRBD1. The germline V gene encodes CDR1 SGHRS and CDR2 YFSETQ. This CDR3 has 14 amino acids. V lost 4 bases and J lost 8; bases outside the gene matches: 8. CDR3 in amino acids: CASSADRAIYEQFF. CDR3 DNA: TGCGCCAGCAGCGCGGACAGGGCTATATATGAGCAGTTCTTC.

This clonotype showed up many times. The chain has TRBV11-2 and TRBJ2-1; 8 positions match TRBD2. The V and J ends lost 1 base and 8 bases, in that order; junction bases with no gene match: 7. CDR1 SGHAT and CDR2 FQNNGV come from the germline V gene. The CDR3 sequence is 15 residues long. The CDR3 sequence is CASSLAGGQIDEQFF. CDR3 DNA: TGTGCCAGCAGCTTAGCGGGAGGGCAGATCGATGAGCAGTTCTTC.

This clonotype was counted between two and nine times. The CDR3 bases are TGCAGTGCTAGAGCGACCGGACCGATCTCCTACAATGAGCAGTTCTTC. Its translation: CSARATGPISYNEQFF. The chain links TRBV20-1 to TRBJ2-1; D call uncertain. Between the trimmed V and J ends, which lost 1 base and 0 bases, there was a span of 13 bases. CDR3 size: 16 residues. Germline V gene data show CDR1 as DFQATT and CDR2 as SNEGSKA (reference sequence).

In its sample, this clonotype was seen a few times. This sequence joins TRBV11-2 and TRBJ2-1; D call uncertain. The CDR3 has 14 residues. The V end was cut by 5 bases, the J end by 7 bases, with 15 bases between. Germline lookup yields CDR1 SGHAT and CDR2 FQNNGV. The CDR3 reads CASSPHAKGNEQFF. The CDR3, as DNA: TGTGCCAGCAGCCCACACGCAAAGGGTAATGAGCAGTTCTTC.

The gene calls are TRBV15 and TRBJ2-2; possible D gene TRBD1, 6 bases. Germline assignment: CDR1 LNHNV and CDR2 YYDKDF (reference sequence). This CDR3 has 16 amino acids. Trimming shortened V by 5 bases and J by 0 bases, and 13 bases separated the two germline ends. The CDR3 sequence: CATSRAGTPNTGELFF. The CDR3 bases are TGTGCCACCAGCCGGGCCGGGACACCGAACACCGGGGAGCTGTTTTTT.

Worth noting for this clonotype: This may arise from a read error, as a much more abundant clone is one base away. Here the CDR3 omits its conserved ending phenylalanine or tryptophan, so a read error is the likely source. The chain employs TRBV20-1 and TRBJ2-3; tentative D call: TRBD1 (6 bases). V dropped 2 bases and J dropped 6 bases, with 12 bases sitting between them. CDR1 and CDR2 from the germline V gene are DFQATT and SNEGSKA (reference sequence). This CDR3 is built from 13 residues. This CDR3 is CSARPDRMDTQYS. The DNA of the CDR3 is TGCAGTGCTAGACCAGACAGGATGGATACGCAGTATTCT.

Regarding this clonotype: An end of the junction differs from the germline gene, which may be a read error. The genes are TRBV12-3 or TRBV12-4 and TRBJ2-5, with 10 bases aligning to TRBD2. The CDR3 is 15 residues long. The CDR3 spells CAGSRTSGIPETQYF. CDR3 DNA: TGTGCCGGCAGCCGAACTAGCGGGATTCCAGAGACCCAGTACTTC.

The sample holds many counts of this clonotype. The rearrangement joins TRBV7-6 to TRBJ2-2; D may be TRBD1 or TRBD2 (5 bases each). Germline V gene lookup returns CDR1 SGHVS and CDR2 FNYEAQ. The V and J ends lost 1 base and 5 bases respectively, with 11 bases between them. This CDR3 is 15 amino acids long. CDR3 protein: CASSLGDPLTGELFF. CDR3 nucleotide sequence: TGTGCCAGCAGCTTAGGGGACCCCCTAACCGGGGAGCTGTTTTTT.

Details on this clonotype: Just one base apart from a much larger clone, this may be a read error. Lacking the conserved final phenylalanine or tryptophan, this CDR3 likely reflects a read error. This chain uses TRBV5-1 with TRBJ2-7, with a weak D call TRBD2 (6 bases). CDR1 and CDR2 from the germline V gene are SGHRS and YFSETQ. The CDR3 consists of 15 residues. Trimming took 4 bases from V and 3 from J, leaving 17 bases between them. The CDR3 DNA sequence: TGCGCCAGCAGCCGGCGTGGGGGAGGCGACTACGAGCAGTACCTC. Translating it yields CASSRRGGGDYEQYL.

This clonotype appeared many times. In DNA form, the CDR3 reads TGTGCCAGCTCACCACGGGGACAGGGAGATAAAGAGACCCAGTACTTC. Protein sequence: CASSPRGQGDKETQYF. The gene calls are TRBV18 and TRBJ2-5; 9 bases map to TRBD1. Germline lookup yields CDR1 KGHSH and CDR2 LQKENI. The trim removed 1 base at V and 3 bases at J, leaving 6 bases unmatched. The CDR3 has 16 residues.

The sample holds many counts of this clonotype. The CDR3, as DNA: TGTGCCTGGAGACACCTGAACACTGAAGCTTTCTTT. Protein product: CAWRHLNTEAFF. This chain links TRBV30 with TRBJ1-1; D is unresolved. Germline V gives CDR1 GTSNPN, CDR2 SVGIG (reference sequence). This CDR3 comprises 12 residues. The ends were cut back, 3 bases at V and 0 bases at J, with 5 bases in the middle.

This clonotype was observed many times. The genes are TRBV7-9 and TRBJ1-6; D is uncertain. The CDR3 runs to 15 residues. V shed 5 bases and J shed 6 bases, with 14 bases lying between them. Germline V gene sequence: CDR1 SEHNR, CDR2 FQNEAQ (reference sequence). The CDR3 bases are TGTGCCAGCAGCGGAACCGGGGTACTTAATTCACCCCTCCACTTT. This translates into CASSGTGVLNSPLHF.

This clonotype was seen at least ten times. The rearrangement links TRBV6-2 or TRBV6-3 to TRBJ2-3, with D possibly TRBD2 on 6 matching bases. Germline CDR1 and CDR2: MNHEY and SVGEGT. The CDR3 has 16 residues. V was trimmed by 2 bases and J by 0 bases, leaving 12 bases between them. The chain's CDR3 is CASSYGRPLSTDTQYF. CDR3 in DNA: TGTGCCAGCAGTTACGGGAGGCCGCTTAGCACAGATACGCAGTATTTT.

This clonotype has ten or more counts. The chain joins TRBV5-1 to TRBJ1-1; tentative D call: TRBD1 (5 bases). CDR1 is SGHRS, CDR2 YFSETQ, per germline. CDR3 length: 13 amino acids. Trimming took off 4 bases at V and 6 bases at J, with 13 bases between the two ends. Here the CDR3 DNA reads TGCGCCAGCAGCCTTACTACAGGAGCTGAAGCTTTCTTT. It yields the protein CASSLTTGAEAFF.

The chain has TRBV20-1 and TRBJ1-4; no clear D gene. The CDR3 has 17 residues. Trimming took off 0 bases at V and 0 bases at J, with 14 bases between the two ends. Germline CDR1 reads DFQATT; CDR2 reads SNEGSKA (reference sequence). The CDR3 spells CSARDRQDYATNEKLFF. Written as DNA, the CDR3 is TGCAGTGCTAGAGATCGCCAGGACTATGCAACTAATGAAAAACTGTTTTTT.

V gene TRBV19 combines with J gene TRBJ1-4; no definite D call. This CDR3 is 14 amino acids long. Germline CDR1 and CDR2: LNHDA and SQIVND (reference sequence). V lost 3 bases, J lost 4 bases, and 9 bases lay in between. This chain's CDR3 is CASSMDAVNEKLFF. The CDR3 bases are TGTGCCAGTAGTATGGACGCAGTTAATGAAAAACTGTTTTTT.

The chain is built from TRBV20-1 and TRBJ1-2; no clear D. V lost 3 bases and J 0 bases, leaving 2 bases between the germline ends. The CDR3 runs to 11 residues. CDR1 is DFQATT, CDR2 SNEGSKA, per germline (reference sequence). The CDR3 nucleotides read TGCAGTGCTAGTTCTAACTATGGCTACACCTTC. It yields the protein CSASSNYGYTF.